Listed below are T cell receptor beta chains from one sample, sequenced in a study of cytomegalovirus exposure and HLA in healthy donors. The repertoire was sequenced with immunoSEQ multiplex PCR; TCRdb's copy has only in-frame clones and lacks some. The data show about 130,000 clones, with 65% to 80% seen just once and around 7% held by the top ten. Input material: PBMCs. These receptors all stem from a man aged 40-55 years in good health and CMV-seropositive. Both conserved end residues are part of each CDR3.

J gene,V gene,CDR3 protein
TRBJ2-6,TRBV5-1,CASSYRTAGANVLTF
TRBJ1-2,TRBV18,CASWTDRSYGYTF
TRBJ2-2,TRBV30,CAWRDRGEDTGELFF
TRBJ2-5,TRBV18,CASSAGLQETQYF
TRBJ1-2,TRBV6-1,CASRLTAANYGYTF
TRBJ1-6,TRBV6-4,CASRPGTGGAFCSPLHF
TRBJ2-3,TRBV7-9,CASSLGDRGHGTQYF
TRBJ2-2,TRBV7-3,CASSLLGTGELFF
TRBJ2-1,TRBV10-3,CAISDERDRQFF
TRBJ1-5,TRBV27,CASSLSTYNQPQHF
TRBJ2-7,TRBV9,CASSAPGHPYEQYF
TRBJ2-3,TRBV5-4,CASSSQGPADTQYF
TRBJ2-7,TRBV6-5,CASSGGRFYEQYF
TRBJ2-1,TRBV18,CASSSSGSSYNEQFF
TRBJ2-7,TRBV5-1,CASSLGSGNYEQYF
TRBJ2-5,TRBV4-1,CASSRGVAGGPEQETQYF
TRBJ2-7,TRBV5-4,CASSPAASGRAHEQYF
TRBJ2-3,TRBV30,CSSGEESTDTQYF
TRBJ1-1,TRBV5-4,CASGYELHRDTEAFF
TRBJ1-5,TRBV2,CASSVTGGTQPQHF
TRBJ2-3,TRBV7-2,CASSLGGGTAGRYTQYF
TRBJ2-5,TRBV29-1,CSALAGGRLETQYF
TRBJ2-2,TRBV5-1,CASSLVQPSNTGELFF
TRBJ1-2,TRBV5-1,CASSFDREGYGYTF
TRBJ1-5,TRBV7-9,CSSSLGIGRATDQPQHF
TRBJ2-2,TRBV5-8,CASSAVGVLAGAGELFF
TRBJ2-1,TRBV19,CASSIVAGVVGEQFF
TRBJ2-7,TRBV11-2,CASSWTSGNSYEQYF
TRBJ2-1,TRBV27,CASSFSLAGLYNEQFF
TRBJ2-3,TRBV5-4,CASSLIRTSGSTDTQYF
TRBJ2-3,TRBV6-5,CASSYGGLPLTDTQYF
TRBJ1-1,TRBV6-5,CASSYSTGFNTEAFF
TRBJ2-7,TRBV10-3,CAISQYGSSYEQYF
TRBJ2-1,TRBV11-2,CASSLGQESYNEQFF
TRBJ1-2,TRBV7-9,CSSSLGGQGLGGYTF
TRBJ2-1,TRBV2,CASSASGKQFF
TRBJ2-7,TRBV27,CASSLSLTGYEQYF
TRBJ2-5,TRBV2,CASSEESRGGQETQYF
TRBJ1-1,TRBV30,CAWSGGQGAEAFF
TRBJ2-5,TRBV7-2,CASSHLGLAGEETQYF
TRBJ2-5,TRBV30,CAWSPGETQYF
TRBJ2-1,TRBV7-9,CSSSSPVGGSSYNEQFF
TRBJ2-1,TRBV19,CASSLRLAGTPVYEQFF
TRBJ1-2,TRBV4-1,CASSQWTSANYGYTF
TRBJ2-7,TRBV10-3,CAIGLAGIYEQYF
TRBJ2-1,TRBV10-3,CAINTQGVYNEQFF
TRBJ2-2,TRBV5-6,CASSFIGQVNTGELFF
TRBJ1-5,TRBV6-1,CASSPSGYSNQPQHF
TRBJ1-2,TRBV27,CASSKGEGYTF